The entry below describes one T cell receptor beta chain. The data originate from a study of CD8 T cells in Susac syndrome. TCR beta sequencing was performed on blood CD8+ and CD4+ T cells. TEMRA cells were FACS-enriched, while CD8+ and CD4+ T cells were negatively isolated. The authors reverse transcribed about 0.45 to 1 ug RNA with random hexamers. Multiplex immunoSEQ PCR targeted 54 Vbeta and 13 Jbeta TCR beta segments. TCRdb independently ran MiXCR on the immunoSEQ multiplex PCR reads; one entry per CDR3 protein. The profile shows 210,000 or so distinct CDR3 sequences, 80% to 95% of them singletons. This CDR3 is 11 amino acids long. Trimming removed 6 bases at V and 3 bases at J, with 9 bases between. Germline CDR1 reads SQVTM; CDR2 reads ANQGSEA.

Sequencing was done on a sample of CD8+ T cells from PBMCs. This TCR came from a human donor with multiple sclerosis. V usage is TRBV29-1 and J usage is TRBJ2-7; D ambiguous. CDR3 sequence reads: CSVDLDYEQYF. CDR3 DNA sequence: TGCAGCGTGGATCTGGACTACGAGCAGTACTTC.